One sample yielded the 30 T cell receptor beta chains listed below, sequenced in a study of regulatory T cells in long-lasting Graves disease. In building TCR beta libraries, iRepertoire HTBI primers were used together with Arm-PCR of CDR3 regions. TCRdb called the multiplex PCR reads again in MiXCR, with one record for every CDR3 protein. In the table there are about 400,000 distinct CDR3 sequences, 20% to 25% of which are singletons. Indicated time point: persistent/refractory GD, antithyroid drugs over 5 years with positive TRAb. TCR sequences were obtained from RNA taken from PBMCs. This specimen consisted of peripheral blood mononuclear cells (PBMCs), obtained when the disease was refractory, from a patient treated with antithyroid drugs. These receptors were collected from a female donor with Graves disease.

This clonotype showed up many times. V is TRBV10-3 and J is TRBJ2-2; 9 bases are shared with TRBD2. The germline gives CDR1 ENHRY, CDR2 SYGVKD. The CDR3 contains 15 residues. J gave up 1 base and V 6 bases, and 3 bases lay outside the gene matches. CDR3 bases: TGTGCCATCAGCCGTAGCGGGAGGAACACCGGGGAGCTGTTTTTT. Amino acids: CAISRSGRNTGELFF.

This clonotype was found many times. The chain carries TRBV28 and TRBJ1-5; D gene uncertain. V gave up 6 bases and J gave up 2 bases, with 20 bases separating them. CDR3 length: 17 residues. CDR1 is MDHEN, CDR2 SYDVKM, per germline. The CDR3 nucleotides read TGTGCCAGCAGCGCTCAATTAGGGAGATTGGGCAATCAGCCCCAGCATTTT. This translates into CASSAQLGRLGNQPQHF.

The table lists this clonotype with many counts. V and J are TRBV30 and TRBJ1-1; no firm D call. The germline V and J ends were trimmed by 3 bases and 7 bases, with 12 bases remaining between them. Germline values: CDR1 GTSNPN, CDR2 SVGIG (reference sequence). The CDR3 totals 12 residues. The CDR3: CAWRMPGYEAFF. DNA for the CDR3: TGTGCCTGGAGGATGCCGGGTTATGAAGCTTTCTTT.

This clonotype was seen a handful of times. The CDR3, as DNA: TGTGCCAGCAGTTTATCGGACCCCCGAGGGGGCTACACCTTC. Translated: CASSLSDPRGGYTF. The chain is built from TRBV12-3 or TRBV12-4 and TRBJ1-2; the D is unclear. There are 14 residues in the CDR3. Between the trimmed V and J ends, which lost 2 bases and 8 bases, there was a span of 15 bases.

This clonotype was counted ten times or more. This chain links TRBV30 with TRBJ2-7; TRBD2 aligns across 14 bases. The CDR3 contains 16 residues. Germline V gene sequence: CDR1 GTSNPN, CDR2 SVGIG (reference sequence). The V gene end was trimmed by 6 bases and the J gene end by 4 bases; junction bases not matched to a gene: 11. The CDR3 region has the DNA TGTGCCTGCAGCTCCGGGACTAGCGGGAGTAGGTACGAGCAGTACTTC. Translation gives CACSSGTSGSRYEQYF.

Many counts were recorded for this clonotype. V and J are TRBV9 and TRBJ1-6; D is possibly TRBD1 (5 bases). The germline gives CDR1 SGDLS, CDR2 YYNGEE. V dropped 3 bases and J dropped 10 bases, with 17 bases sitting between them. CDR3 length: 15 amino acids. CDR3 in amino acids: CASSAQDGLGSPLHF. In nucleotides, the CDR3 is TGTGCCAGCAGCGCACAGGACGGCCTAGGGTCACCCCTCCACTTT.

This clonotype was observed a few times. This sequence joins TRBV19 and TRBJ2-6; maybe TRBD2 (5 bases). CDR3 length equals 17 residues. The germline V gene has CDR1 LNHDA and CDR2 SQIVND (reference sequence). V lost 2 bases and J lost 2, with 13 bases in between. The CDR3 reads CASSITPSRAGANVLTF. The CDR3 DNA follows: TGTGCCAGTAGTATAACCCCTTCGAGGGCTGGGGCCAACGTCCTGACTTTC.

The J gene is TRBJ2-7, the V gene TRBV15; D tentatively fits TRBD1 or TRBD2 (5 bases each). CDR1 is LNHNV, CDR2 YYDKDF, per germline (reference sequence). This CDR3 contains 15 residues. V lost 0 bases and J lost 2, with 11 bases in between. For the CDR3, the DNA is TGTGCCACCAGCAGAGATGCAGGGACCCCCTACGAGCAGTACTTC. Its translation is CATSRDAGTPYEQYF.

On this clonotype itself: This may stem from a read error, because a much larger clone lies one nucleotide away. The CDR3 carries no conserved terminal phenylalanine or tryptophan, so it likely arises from a read error. V gene TRBV7-2 combines with J gene TRBJ1-1, with D unclear. CDR3 length equals 11 residues. The V end lost 7 bases, the J end lost 2 bases, and 5 bases lay between the germline ends. Germline loops: CDR1 SGHTA, CDR2 FQGNSA. The CDR3 nucleotides are TGTGCCAGCATGATTAACACTGAAGCTTTCCTT. Translation: CASMINTEAFL.

This clonotype was found many times. The chain links TRBV6-5 to TRBJ2-7; TRBD2 matches at 9 bases. The CDR3 loop spans 17 amino acids. V was clipped by 0 bases and J by 2 bases; unmatched bases: 8. Germline-derived CDR1 and CDR2 are MNHEY and SVGAGI. The CDR3 protein is CASSYSRPSGAPYEQYF. The CDR3 DNA is TGTGCCAGCAGTTACTCACGGCCTAGCGGGGCCCCCTACGAGCAGTACTTC.

There are many counts of this clonotype. It may be a read error: a sequence one base away is much more abundant. The V gene is TRBV12-3 or TRBV12-4, the J gene TRBJ1-1; D is unresolved. The CDR3 sequence is 15 residues long. With 8 bases removed from V and 2 bases from J, the gap between germline ends came to 18 bases. The CDR3 here is CASRRQSHLNTEAFF. The CDR3, as DNA: TGTGCCAGCCGACGGCAATCCCACCTTAACACTGAAGCTTTCTTT.

The chain recombines TRBV5-8 with TRBJ2-3, with D unresolved. Germline assignment: CDR1 SGHTS and CDR2 YDEGEE. The CDR3 length is 12 residues. Trimming took 2 bases from V and 2 from J, leaving 3 bases between them. The CDR3 DNA sequence: TGTGCCAGCAGCTTCGTCACAGATACGCAGTATTTT. This translates into CASSFVTDTQYF.

This clonotype has only a few counts. The CDR3 region has the DNA TGTGCCAGCAGTCCTAATCATCCGGAGACCGGGGAGCTGTTTTTT. This encodes CASSPNHPETGELFF. This sequence joins TRBV12-3 or TRBV12-4 and TRBJ2-2; D gene unclear. Trimming stripped 5 bases from V and 5 bases from J, with 15 bases between. The length of the CDR3 is 15 residues.

Ten or more counts support this clonotype. The gene calls are TRBV27 and TRBJ1-1; unclear D gene. Trimming removed 1 base at V and 0 bases at J, with 9 bases between. Per the germline V gene, CDR1 is MNHEY and CDR2 is SMNVEV (reference sequence). This CDR3 contains 15 residues. CDR3 nucleotide sequence: TGTGCCAGCAGTTTATTACCGGTCATGAACACTGAAGCTTTCTTT. This gives the protein CASSLLPVMNTEAFF.

This clonotype was seen ten or more times. V is TRBV27 and J is TRBJ1-6; D remains ambiguous. Trimming pared 2 bases from V and 15 bases from J, leaving 17 bases between. Germline loops: CDR1 MNHEY, CDR2 SMNVEV (reference sequence). The length of the CDR3 is 14 residues. Here the CDR3 reads CASSLTPRNLLLHF. In DNA form, the CDR3 reads TGTGCCAGCAGTTTAACCCCTCGGAACCTTCTCCTCCACTTT.

The V call is TRBV19, the J call TRBJ1-5; a weak D match, TRBD1 (5 bases). CDR1 and CDR2 from the germline V gene are LNHDA and SQIVND (reference sequence). V shed 7 bases and J shed 0 bases, with 13 bases lying between them. This CDR3 has 15 residues. The CDR3 region is CASTPSGISNQPQHF. CDR3 nucleotides: TGTGCCAGTACCCCCTCAGGGATTAGCAATCAGCCCCAGCATTTT. Combining the CDR3 with reference TRBV19 and TRBJ1-5 gives the whole variable domain DGGITQSPKYLFRKEGQNVTLSCEQNLNHDAMYWYRQDPGQGLRLIYYSQIVNDFQKGDIAEGYSVSREKKESFPLTVTSAQKNPTAFYLCASTPSGISNQPQHFGDGTRLSIL.

The chain links TRBV20-1 to TRBJ2-7, with a tentative D call TRBD2 (6 bases). This CDR3 is 15 amino acids long. The V end lost 4 bases, the J end lost 0 bases, and 16 bases lay between the germline ends. Germline V gives CDR1 DFQATT, CDR2 SNEGSKA (reference sequence). The CDR3 reads CSAKPLAGISYEQYF. In DNA form, the CDR3 reads TGCAGTGCTAAACCCTTGGCGGGGATCTCCTACGAGCAGTACTTC.

The chain carries TRBV2 and TRBJ2-1, with TRBD2 matching 12 bases. There are 17 residues in the CDR3. With 5 bases clipped from V and 6 bases from J, the junction kept 11 bases outside the gene matches. Germline CDR1 SNHLY, CDR2 FYNNEI. DNA of the CDR3: TGTGCCAGCAGTTCCCCCTGGACTAGCGGGATACCCAATGAGCAGTTCTTC. Translated, it gives CASSSPWTSGIPNEQFF.

With respect to this clonotype: Since a much larger clone is just one base distant, this may be a read error. The rearrangement uses TRBV27 and TRBJ1-5; no clear D gene. This CDR3 spans 15 amino acids. Germline V gene data show CDR1 as MNHEY and CDR2 as SMNVEV (reference sequence). Trimming stripped 3 bases from V and 0 bases from J, with 9 bases between. The CDR3 here is CASSFFEDSNQPQHF. Written as DNA, the CDR3 is TGTGCCAGCAGTTTTTTTGAGGATAGCAATCAGCCCCAGCATTTT.

This clonotype was seen a handful of times. The chain uses TRBV3-1 and TRBJ2-4; 8 bases are a match to TRBD1. Germline assignment: CDR1 LGHDT and CDR2 YNNKEL (reference sequence). The CDR3 is made up of 15 amino acids. Losses at the gene ends were 3 bases for V and 5 bases for J; bases not matched to a gene: 6. The chain's CDR3 is CASSQPDRGQNIQYF. For the CDR3, the DNA is TGTGCCAGCAGCCAGCCCGACAGGGGACAAAACATTCAGTACTTC. Full variable domain (outside the CDR3, taken from reference TRBV3-1 and TRBJ2-4): DTAVSQTPKYLVTQMGNDKSIKCEQNLGHDTMYWYKQDSKKFLKIMFSYNNKELIINETVPNRFSPKSPDKAHLNLHINSLELGDSAVYFCASSQPDRGQNIQYFGAGTRLSVL.

This clonotype was picked up many times. The J gene is TRBJ2-5, the V gene TRBV18; D is undetermined. The CDR3 covers 12 residues. V was pared by 3 bases and J by 1 base, with 3 bases between. Germline V gene data show CDR1 as KGHSH and CDR2 as LQKENI. The CDR3 sequence is CASSPIQETQYF. CDR3 nucleotide sequence: TGTGCCAGCTCACCGATCCAAGAGACCCAGTACTTC. The whole variable domain, remainder taken from reference TRBV18 and TRBJ2-5, is NAGVMQNPRHLVRRRGQEARLRCSPMKGHSHVYWYRQLPEEGLKFMVYLQKENIIDESGMPKERFSAEFPKEGPSILRIQQVVRGDSAAYFCASSPIQETQYFGPGTRLLVL.

This clonotype has a handful of counts. This chain connects TRBV7-2 to TRBJ2-2, with TRBD1 matching 7 bases. V was pared by 1 base and J by 3 bases, with 5 bases of the junction left unmatched. This CDR3 spans 16 amino acids. Germline CDR1 SGHTA, CDR2 FQGNSA. CDR3 protein: CASSLEGGRDTGELFF. DNA of the CDR3: TGTGCCAGCAGCTTAGAAGGGGGCAGGGACACCGGGGAGCTGTTTTTT.

CDR3 protein: CASSLVPEGEKLFF. For the CDR3, the DNA is TGTGCCAGCAGTTTAGTCCCGGAAGGTGAAAAACTGTTTTTT. The chain has TRBV27 and TRBJ1-4, with no clear D. There are 14 residues in the CDR3. Germline V lookup: CDR1 MNHEY, CDR2 SMNVEV (reference sequence). The V end lost 2 bases, the J end lost 7 bases, and 11 bases lay between the germline ends.

The table lists this clonotype with a few counts. V usage is TRBV5-1 and J usage is TRBJ2-2; maybe TRBD2 (5 bases). The V end lost 0 bases, the J end lost 6 bases, and 12 bases lay between the germline ends. The CDR3 runs 15 residues. Germline V lookup: CDR1 SGHRS, CDR2 YFSETQ. CDR3 DNA sequence: TGCGCCAGCAGCTTGGACCTTAGCGTTCCCGGGGAGCTGTTTTTT. Translating it yields CASSLDLSVPGELFF.

This clonotype was detected ten times or more. The chain joins TRBV3-1 to TRBJ2-2, with no clear D. This CDR3 is 15 amino acids long. Germline lookup yields CDR1 LGHDT and CDR2 YNNKEL (reference sequence). The V gene lost 4 bases and the J gene lost 5 bases, with 14 bases spanning the gap. DNA of the CDR3: TGTGCCAGCAGCCCCCTGGCCACCGGGACCGGGGAGCTGTTTTTT. Protein: CASSPLATGTGELFF.

This clonotype appeared a few times. The J gene is TRBJ2-7, the V gene TRBV7-9; D is undetermined. This CDR3 has 13 amino acids. V lost 3 bases to trimming and J lost 4 bases, with 10 bases between them. CDR1 and CDR2 (germline): SEHNR, FQNEAQ (reference sequence). This chain's CDR3 is CASSFATIYEQYF. The CDR3 nucleotides are TGTGCCAGCAGCTTTGCGACAATTTACGAGCAGTACTTC.

The rearrangement uses TRBV7-2 and TRBJ1-6; D gene uncertain. The CDR3 is 15 residues long. Germline-derived CDR1 and CDR2 are SGHTA and FQGNSA. V dropped 4 bases and J dropped 0 bases, with 7 bases sitting between them. The CDR3 loop reads CASSSAGSYNSPLHF. The CDR3 nucleotides read TGTGCCAGCAGCTCGGCTGGCTCCTATAATTCACCCCTCCACTTT.

The chain has TRBV19 and TRBJ1-1, with 7 bases that match TRBD1. Looked up from germline, CDR1 is LNHDA and CDR2 is SQIVND (reference sequence). This CDR3 has 14 amino acids. The V segment lost 5 bases and the J segment 4 bases; nucleotides outside the gene matches: 7. The CDR3 region has the DNA TGTGCCAGTAGTTTTCGACAGGGAGGCACTGAAGCTTTCTTT. Translation: CASSFRQGGTEAFF.

The J gene is TRBJ1-1, the V gene TRBV19; tentative D call: TRBD1 (5 bases). Germline V gene sequence: CDR1 LNHDA, CDR2 SQIVND (reference sequence). The CDR3 loop spans 16 amino acids. V lost 6 bases and J 1 base, leaving 18 bases between the germline ends. The CDR3 bases are TGTGCCAGTAGGACGGTCCCCGGGACTCGGAACACTGAAGCTTTCTTT. This gives the protein CASRTVPGTRNTEAFF.

This clonotype was observed at least ten times. This chain connects TRBV12-3 or TRBV12-4 to TRBJ1-2; 7 nucleotides match TRBD1. The CDR3 covers 14 residues. After removal of 9 bases from V and 6 bases from J, the junction contained 13 bases not matched to a gene. CDR3 sequence: CASNAWTGLHGYTF. For the CDR3, the DNA is TGTGCCAGTAATGCTTGGACAGGTCTTCATGGCTACACCTTC.